The clone carrying this T cell receptor beta chain came up many times. The data were obtained in a study of neurological immune-mediated disorders. Trimming shortened V by 5 bases and J by 6 bases, and 14 bases separated the two germline ends. The CDR3 spans 12 residues. The germline CDR1 and CDR2 sequences are DFQATT and SNEGSKA (reference sequence). TCRdb reprocessed the 5' RACE reads via MiXCR and lists one record per CDR3 protein. Of about 48,000 distinct CDR3 sequences in the sample, under 2% were seen once. This clonotype was sampled from a woman in her forties with multiple sclerosis. This sequence joins TRBV20-1 and TRBJ2-7; a possible D gene is TRBD1 (6 bases). The sample was PBMCs. The CDR3: CSARRGFSEQYF. DNA for the CDR3: TGCAGTGCTCGCAGGGGTTTTAGCGAGCAGTACTTC.